One T cell receptor beta chain is described in this entry. Its antigen is not known. immunoSEQ v3.0 was run at survey level. Profiling relied on immunoSEQ multiplex PCR, and the TCRdb table lists in-frame clones only, not all of them. Altogether 20,000 or so clones are present, roughly 80% being singletons, with the ten largest covering around 20%. Specimens retained about 0.9-11 million cryopreserved PBMC preceding DNA extraction. The data were taken from a study of long-term antiretroviral therapy in people with HIV. Study overall: Samples from the earliest time points predate the 2015 immediate-ART recommendation by about a decade.

Study-wide findings and caveats: Samples were collected from about 2003 to 2018 under possibly less effective ART regimens. Clonal populations expanded prior to ART predominated within the repertoire at all time points.

V lost 7 bases and J lost 4; bases outside the gene matches: 12. CDR3 length: 15 residues. Looked up from germline, CDR1 is MNHNS and CDR2 is SASEGT. This clonotype was obtained from a woman aged 18-29 years with HIV. J is TRBJ2-5 and V is TRBV6-1, with TRBD1 matching 7 bases. The specimen comprised unsorted PBMCs, sampled 0.6 years after starting antiretroviral therapy. CDR3 DNA: TGTGCCAGCAAACTAGGGGGCTCAACACGAGAGACCCAGTACTTC. It encodes CASKLGGSTRETQYF.